The sequence of this TCR beta chain was determined in a study of molecular identifiers for immune sequencing clone quantification. The CDR3 runs to 11 residues. Germline CDR1 SQVTM, CDR2 ANQGSEA. Trimming removed 7 bases from V and 3 bases from J, with 9 bases in between. MiXCR, run by TCRdb on the PCR reads, gives a single entry per CDR3 protein. This table holds 20,000 or so distinct CDR3 sequences, over 20% found once. This clonotype was seen repeatedly, ten times or more. The TCR sequence derives from a human donor in good health. Some libraries in this study had Jurkat cell RNA spiked in. The gene calls are TRBV29-1 and TRBJ1-2; D uncertain. The material sequenced was naive CD8+ T cells from blood, with Jurkat cell RNA spiked in. Subset specified: FACS-sorted CD8+CD4-CCR7+CD45RA+ naive T cells. CDR3 in amino acids: CSAPKDYGYTF. The CDR3 nucleotides read TGCAGCGCCCCAAAGGACTATGGCTACACCTTC.